This T cell receptor (beta chain) emerged from a study of cytomegalovirus exposure and HLA in healthy donors. Study-level information: A previous analysis identified approximately 110 million unique TCR beta sequences derived from 180 million or so T cells. The study, taken as a whole, reports: The authors later found TCR association rates varying by HLA locus, with DRB1 most and HLA-C fewest.

PCR used 60 Vbeta primers and 13 Jbeta primers. Clones were read by immunoSEQ multiplex PCR, and TCRdb kept only the in-frame ones, dropping some. This table holds about 160,000 clones, roughly 83% found once. This clone came up once. What it binds is unknown. The ends were cut back, 7 bases at V and 0 bases at J, with 12 bases in the middle. This CDR3 spans 14 amino acids. Germline V gene data show CDR1 as LNHDA and CDR2 as SQIVND (reference sequence). This receptor was identified in a woman aged 18 to 35 in good health and CMV-seronegative. The chain links TRBV19 to TRBJ1-1; no definite D call. Specimen: PBMCs. The CDR3 is CASTRDTMNTEAFF. The CDR3 coding sequence is TGTGCCAGTACAAGAGACACCATGAACACTGAAGCTTTCTTT.